This T cell receptor (beta chain) was captured by sequencing in a study of human thymus T cells. Germline V CDR1 and CDR2: SNHLY, FYNNEI. V was clipped by 11 bases and J by 0 bases, with 10 bases between them. The CDR3 is 13 amino acids. TCRdb's table, derived via immunoSEQ multiplex PCR, lists solely in-frame clones and lacks some. The table has some 120,000 clones, 90% to 95% seen once. Resected material from corrective heart surgery provided the thymus tissue analysed. This chain links TRBV2 with TRBJ2-2; weak D call: TRBD1 (5 bases). The receptor's source is a boy under two years old with a congenital heart defect but otherwise immunologically healthy. Sequenced sample: thymus tissue. This chain's CDR3 is CASRDANTGELFF. Written as DNA, the CDR3 is TGTGCCTCCAGGGATGCGAACACCGGGGAGCTGTTTTTT.